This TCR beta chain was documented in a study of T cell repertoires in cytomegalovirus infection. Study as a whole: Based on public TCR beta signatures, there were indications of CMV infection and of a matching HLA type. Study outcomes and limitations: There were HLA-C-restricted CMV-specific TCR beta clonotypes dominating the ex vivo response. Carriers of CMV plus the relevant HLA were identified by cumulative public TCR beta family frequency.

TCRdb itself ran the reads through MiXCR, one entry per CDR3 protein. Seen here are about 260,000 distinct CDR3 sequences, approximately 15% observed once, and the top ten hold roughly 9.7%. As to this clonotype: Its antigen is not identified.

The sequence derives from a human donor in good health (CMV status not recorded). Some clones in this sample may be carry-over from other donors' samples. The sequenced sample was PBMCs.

As DNA, the CDR3 is TGTGCCAGCAGCTTAGCATACGGGAAGCCCCAGCATTTT. Translating it yields CASSLAYGKPQHF. This chain connects TRBV7-6 to TRBJ1-5; D is undetermined. V lost 0 bases and J 8 bases, leaving 8 bases between the germline ends. Germline values: CDR1 SGHVS, CDR2 FNYEAQ. The CDR3 runs 13 residues.